The TCR beta chain under discussion was sequenced for a study of blood T cell repertoires in COVID-19 (dated by TCRdb to the early 2020s). At the level of the whole study: Samples covering the acute and convalescent phases of COVID-19 were provided by collaborators in the United States, Italy and Spain. The prospective study material was composed of cDNA or gDNA derived from T cells, B-cell-depleted T cells, or PBMCs. The samples were drawn from the first 160 participants of the ongoing ImmuneRACE study and from under 1,500 subjects provided by 6 global collaborators. The sample metadata nearly always contained a de-identified subject ID, COVID-19 status, age in years and sex. Where available, HLA class I and class II types were obtained from metadata supplied by the sample provider rather than from assay-based typing. Deeply sampled blood TCRbeta repertoires from subjects exposed to, actively infected with, or recovered from COVID-19 were included in the dataset. The repertoires were released in a freely available public database intended as a resource for research on the immune response to SARS-CoV-2. Overall results and qualifications from the work: Clinical and demographic metadata were provided uncurated, with the amount varying by source and participant.

This clone was seen a handful of times. Its antigen is currently not known. Base qualities were left out, and no much larger clone turns up one base away. Whole blood was collected in K2EDTA tubes by collaborating institutions according to the institutions' own protocols. For TCRbeta analysis, collaborators shipped samples as frozen whole blood, isolated PBMCs, or DNA extracted from either of those sample types. TCRbeta CDR3 regions were amplified from genomic DNA by means of the immunoSEQ Assay, a bias-controlled multiplex PCR. On the study's bioinformatics: The number of nucleated cells in each sample was estimated from the amplification of reference gene primers within the assay. Sequence reads were collapsed and filtered to measure the absolute abundance of every unique TCRbeta CDR3 rearrangement. For each sample, productive Simpson clonality was calculated as the square root of Simpson's diversity index across productive rearrangements. The table comes from immuneACCESS by way of TCRdb, which keeps in-frame sequences with V and J called. Part of the clones is missing from these tables; in studies checked, under half for an unresolved V gene and the rest for unknown reasons. The DNA gave D and trimming, while V, J and clone size come from that table. This sample lists about 220,000 clones; around 81% were detected once. The ten biggest clones cover roughly 2.3% of the sample.

The sample comprised peripheral blood. This TCR derives from a woman in her sixties with acute or convalescent COVID-19.

The nucleotide sequence reads TGCGCCAGCAGCTTGGTCGGCAGGACGGGGGAGCAGTACTTC. It encodes CASSLVGRTGEQYF. The V and J segments used are TRBV5-1 and TRBJ2-7; matching of 5 bases hints at TRBD2 as the D gene. The junction shows trimming of 0 bases on V and 7 bases on J, plus 14 bases between the germline ends. The CDR1 and CDR2 encoded by the germline V gene are SGHRS and YFSETQ. From the cysteine through the phenylalanine, the CDR3 covers 14 amino acids. The kept DNA is CDR3 alone, 42 bases in frame from the first base.